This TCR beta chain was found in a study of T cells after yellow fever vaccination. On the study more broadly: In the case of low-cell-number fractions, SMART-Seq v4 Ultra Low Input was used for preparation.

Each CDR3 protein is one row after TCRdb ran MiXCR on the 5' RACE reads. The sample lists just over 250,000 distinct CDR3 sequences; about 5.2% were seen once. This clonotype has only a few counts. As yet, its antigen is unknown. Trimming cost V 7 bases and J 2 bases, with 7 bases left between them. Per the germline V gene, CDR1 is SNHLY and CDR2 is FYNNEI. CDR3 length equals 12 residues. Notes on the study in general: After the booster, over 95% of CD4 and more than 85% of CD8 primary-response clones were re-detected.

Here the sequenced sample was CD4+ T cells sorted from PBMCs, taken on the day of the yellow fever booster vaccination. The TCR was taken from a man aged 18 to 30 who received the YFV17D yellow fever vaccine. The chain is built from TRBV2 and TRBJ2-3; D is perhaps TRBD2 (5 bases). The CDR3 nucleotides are TGTGCCAGCAACGGGGACACAGATACGCAGTATTTT. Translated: CASNGDTDTQYF. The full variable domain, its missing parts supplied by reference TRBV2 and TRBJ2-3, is EPEVTQTPSHQVTQMGQEVILRCVPISNHLYFYWYRQILGQKVEFLVSFYNNEISEKSEIFDDQFSVERPDGSNFTLKIRSTKLEDSAMYFCASNGDTDTQYFGPGTRLTVL.